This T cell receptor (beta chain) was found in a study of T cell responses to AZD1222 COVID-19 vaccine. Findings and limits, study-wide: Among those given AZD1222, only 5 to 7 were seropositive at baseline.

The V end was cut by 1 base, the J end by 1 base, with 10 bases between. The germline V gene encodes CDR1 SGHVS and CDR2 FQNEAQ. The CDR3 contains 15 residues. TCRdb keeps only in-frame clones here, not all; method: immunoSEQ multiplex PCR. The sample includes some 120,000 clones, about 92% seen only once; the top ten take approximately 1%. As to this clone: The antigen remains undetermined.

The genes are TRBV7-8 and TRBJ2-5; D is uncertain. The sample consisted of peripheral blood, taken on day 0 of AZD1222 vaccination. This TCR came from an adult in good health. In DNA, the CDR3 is TGTGCCAGCAGCTTAGAAGTACACCTCCAAGAGACCCAGTACTTC. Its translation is CASSLEVHLQETQYF.